The 28 T cell receptor beta chains given below trace back to one sample, sequenced in a study of blood T cells in healthy people across ages. Together with a sample-barcoded 5' primer, a J-beta primer mix was included in a second PCR lasting roughly 6 to 12 cycles. A single record per CDR3 protein comes from TCRdb applying MiXCR to the 5' RACE reads. In the table there are about 680,000 distinct CDR3 sequences, around half of which are singletons. Sequencing input: blood. The receptors stem from a woman in her sixties in good health.

The gene calls are TRBV27 and TRBJ2-7; D is perhaps TRBD1 (6 bases). The germline V gene encodes CDR1 MNHEY and CDR2 SMNVEV (reference sequence). V lost 0 bases and J lost 3, with 9 bases in between. The CDR3 runs 14 residues. The CDR3 here is CASSLSVRGYEQYF. The CDR3 DNA is TGTGCCAGCAGTTTATCGGTCAGGGGCTACGAGCAGTACTTC.

There are many counts of this clonotype. The chain links TRBV28 to TRBJ2-3; D is possibly TRBD2 (7 bases). Trimming pared 6 bases from V and 3 bases from J, leaving 16 bases between. Germline assignment: CDR1 MDHEN and CDR2 SYDVKM. The CDR3 has 15 residues. CDR3 sequence reads: CASRDRGGSTDTQYF. As DNA, the CDR3 is TGTGCCAGCAGGGATAGGGGGGGCAGTACAGATACGCAGTATTTT. The full variable domain, with the rest looked up from reference TRBV28 and TRBJ2-3, is DVKVTQSSRYLVKRTGEKVFLECVQDMDHENMFWYRQDPGLGLRLIYFSYDVKMKEKGDIPEGYSVSREKKERFSLILESASTNQTSMYLCASRDRGGSTDTQYFGPGTRLTVL.

V usage is TRBV7-2 and J usage is TRBJ2-6; D is perhaps TRBD2 (7 bases). The germline V gene has CDR1 SGHTA and CDR2 FQGNSA. There are 18 residues in the CDR3. V lost 5 bases, J lost 0 bases, and 17 bases lay in between. The CDR3 protein is CASSAGAGRISGANVLTF. The CDR3 coding sequence is TGTGCCAGCAGCGCGGGGGCGGGACGGATCTCTGGGGCCAACGTCCTGACTTTC.

This clonotype showed up just a few times. This chain joins TRBV7-9 and TRBJ2-5; no definite D call. The V end was cut by 5 bases, the J end by 3 bases, with 10 bases between. This CDR3 is 13 amino acids long. Germline V gives CDR1 SEHNR, CDR2 FQNEAQ (reference sequence). The CDR3 sequence: CASSATVKETQYF. For the CDR3, the DNA is TGTGCCAGCAGCGCGACTGTAAAAGAGACCCAGTACTTC. The full variable domain, with the rest looked up from reference TRBV7-9 and TRBJ2-5, is DTGVSQNPRHKITKRGQNVTFRCDPISEHNRLYWYRQTLGQGPEFLTYFQNEAQLEKSRLLSDRFSAERPKGSFSTLEIQRTEQGDSAMYLCASSATVKETQYFGPGTRLLVL.

J is TRBJ2-5 and V is TRBV7-9; a possible D gene is TRBD1 (6 bases). The J call may be mistaken, given a closer DNA end match to TRBJ2-7. CDR1 and CDR2 (germline): SEHNR, FQNEAQ (reference sequence). There are 16 residues in the CDR3. DNA of the CDR3: TGTGCCAGCAGCCAAACAGGGTTTCCAACCGCCTACGAGCAGTACTTC. The encoded protein is CASSQTGFPTAYEQYF.

This chain connects TRBV20-1 to TRBJ2-1; 11 bases match TRBD2. CDR1 is DFQATT, CDR2 SNEGSKA, per germline (reference sequence). The ends lost 6 bases at V and 7 bases at J; junction bases unmatched: 8. The CDR3 has 14 amino acids. The CDR3 DNA is TGCAGTGCCACCTCTAGCGGGAGGTTTAATGAGCAGTTCTTC. Translating it yields CSATSSGRFNEQFF.

This clonotype showed up just once. The J gene is TRBJ2-4, the V gene TRBV25-1; TRBD1 might be the D (5 bases). The better agreement between TRBJ2-7 and the DNA end casts doubt on the J call. CDR1 and CDR2 from the germline V gene are MGHDK and SYGVNS. CDR3 length: 14 residues. CDR3 residues: CASSEQGSRSEQYF. The CDR3 coding sequence is TGTGCCAGCAGTGAGCAGGGTAGCCGCTCCGAGCAGTACTTC.

Concerning this clonotype: At one of its ends the junction is not consistent with the germline gene, which may arise from a read error. This sequence joins TRBV7-2 and TRBJ1-1; D unresolved. Per germline, CDR1 SGHTA and CDR2 FQGNSA. The CDR3 contains 13 residues. The CDR3 region has the DNA TGTGCCAGCAGTCTCCTCGAAGAGACTGAACCTTTCTTT. This gives the protein CASSLLEETEPFF.

With regard to this clonotype: The junction departs from germline at one end; a sequencing error may be responsible. V and J are TRBV7-2 and TRBJ2-6, with 8 positions matching TRBD2. CDR1 is SGHTA, CDR2 FQGNSA, per germline. The CDR3 consists of 16 residues. CDR3 in DNA: TGTGCCAGCAGCTCGAGCGGGGGCTCTGGGGCCAGCGTCCTGACTTTC. Protein: CASSSSGGSGASVLTF. Filled out from reference TRBV7-2 and TRBJ2-6, the complete variable domain reads GAGVSQSPSNKVTEKGKDVELRCDPISGHTALYWYRQSLGQGLEFLIYFQGNSAPDKSGLPSDRFSAERTGGSVSTLTIQRTQQEDSAVYLCASSSSGGSGASVLTFGAGSRLTVL.

This clonotype was counted a few times. The chain joins TRBV28 to TRBJ2-3; possibly TRBD1 or TRBD2 for D (5 bases each). CDR1 is MDHEN and CDR2 is SYDVKM in the germline V gene. The CDR3 consists of 13 residues. Trimming shortened V by 6 bases and J by 6 bases, and 13 bases separated the two germline ends. The CDR3 reads CASSPSWGDTQYF. The CDR3 region has the DNA TGTGCCAGCAGCCCCAGTTGGGGGGATACGCAGTATTTT.

The chain couples TRBV20-1 to TRBJ2-7, with 11 bases fitting TRBD2. The CDR3 extends over 16 amino acids. The V segment lost 2 bases and the J segment 4 bases; nucleotides outside the gene matches: 10. Germline V gives CDR1 DFQATT, CDR2 SNEGSKA (reference sequence). The CDR3 DNA sequence: TGCAGTGCTAGAATAGCGGGAGGGCCTTCAAGGTACGAGCAGTACTTC. It codes for CSARIAGGPSRYEQYF.

This rearrangement joins TRBV29-1 to TRBJ2-1, with 11 bases aligning to TRBD1. CDR1 is SQVTM and CDR2 is ANQGSEA in the germline V gene. V shed 2 bases, J shed 10 bases, and the junction held 1 base outside the gene matches. The CDR3 covers 12 residues. CDR3 DNA: TGCAGCGTTGAAAGGACAGGGGGCGAGCAGTTCTTC. Its protein product is CSVERTGGEQFF.

Only one count was recorded for this clonotype. The chain has TRBV10-3 and TRBJ2-7; D is possibly TRBD2 (5 bases). This CDR3 comprises 13 residues. V shed 3 bases and J shed 6 bases, with 12 bases lying between them. Germline V CDR1 and CDR2: ENHRY, SYGVKD. CDR3 DNA sequence: TGTGCCATCAGTGACTCCCCTAGCTCCGAGCAGTACTTC. Translating gives CAISDSPSSEQYF.

DNA of the CDR3: TGTGCCTGGAGGAGGGTTGGGGCTGGGGCCAACGTCCTGACTTTC. Protein: CAWRRVGAGANVLTF. The chain carries TRBV30 and TRBJ2-6; maybe TRBD2 (5 bases). There are 15 residues in the CDR3. Germline CDR1 GTSNPN, CDR2 SVGIG (reference sequence). Trimming took 3 bases from V and 2 from J, leaving 11 bases between them.

This chain uses TRBV2 with TRBJ2-4; 7 nucleotides line up with TRBD1. The closer fit of TRBJ2-7 to the DNA end suggests the J call may be wrong. CDR3 size: 13 residues. Germline CDR1 reads SNHLY; CDR2 reads FYNNEI. Here the CDR3 reads CASTPTGVHEQYF. The CDR3 DNA reads as TGTGCCAGCACCCCCACAGGGGTCCACGAGCAGTACTTC.

This chain uses TRBV7-2 with TRBJ1-1, with a tentative D call TRBD1 (5 bases). V lost 1 base and J lost 4, with 10 bases in between. Looked up from germline, CDR1 is SGHTA and CDR2 is FQGNSA. The CDR3 has 14 residues. CDR3 region: CASSLEQESTEAFF. The CDR3 bases are TGTGCCAGCAGCTTAGAACAGGAATCCACTGAAGCTTTCTTT.

The chain uses TRBV28 and TRBJ2-4, with TRBD2 matching 10 bases. The DNA end favors TRBJ2-5, so the J call may be wrong. The CDR3 is 16 residues long. Germline V gene lookup returns CDR1 MDHEN and CDR2 SYDVKM. DNA of the CDR3: TGTGCCAGCAGTTCAGGACTAGCGGCGACGCAAGAGACCCAGTACTTC. Translating it yields CASSSGLAATQETQYF.

The V call is TRBV28, the J call TRBJ2-7; unclear D gene. The CDR3 has 13 amino acids. V was clipped by 5 bases and J by 2 bases, with 10 bases between them. Germline CDR1 reads MDHEN; CDR2 reads SYDVKM. The CDR3 region is CASSRSRTYEQYF. The CDR3 DNA reads as TGTGCCAGCAGTCGCTCTCGGACCTACGAGCAGTACTTC.

This clonotype was found a few times. The rearrangement uses TRBV20-1 and TRBJ2-3, with 8 bases aligning to TRBD2. This CDR3 has 15 amino acids. V shed 3 bases, J shed 6 bases, and the junction held 11 bases outside the gene matches. Germline V lookup: CDR1 DFQATT, CDR2 SNEGSKA (reference sequence). CDR3 in amino acids: CSARGLTGGADTQYF. DNA of the CDR3: TGCAGTGCTAGGGGTTTAACGGGAGGGGCGGATACGCAGTATTTT.

Comment on this clonotype: A read error may produce the germline difference seen at one junction end. The chain recombines TRBV5-6 with TRBJ1-5; tentative D call: TRBD1 (5 bases). The germline V gene encodes CDR1 SGHDT and CDR2 YYEEEE. The CDR3 has 15 amino acids. The chain's CDR3 is CASSLGHYRDQPQHF. The CDR3 DNA is TGCGCCAGCAGCTTGGGGCACTATCGGGATCAGCCCCAGCATTTT.

In this sample, this clonotype turned up many times. The rearrangement uses TRBV29-1 and TRBJ2-3; no clear D. The CDR3 sequence is 11 residues long. Trimming removed 3 bases from V and 5 bases from J, with 6 bases in between. Germline V CDR1 and CDR2: SQVTM, ANQGSEA. CDR3 residues: CSVDDKDTQYF. The CDR3 coding sequence is TGCAGCGTTGATGATAAAGATACGCAGTATTTT.

The table lists this clonotype with many counts. In nucleotides, the CDR3 is TGTGCCAGCGAAAGACAGGGGGCGGGGAATGAGCAGTTCTTC. Translating it yields CASERQGAGNEQFF. The chain links TRBV9 to TRBJ2-1, with 10 bases lining up with TRBD1. Germline V CDR1 and CDR2: SGDLS, YYNGEE. With 7 bases clipped from V and 7 bases from J, the junction kept 8 bases outside the gene matches. This CDR3 has 14 amino acids.

The V gene is TRBV7-9, the J gene TRBJ2-5, with TRBD1 identical over 9 bases. The J call is uncertain, as TRBJ2-7 better fits the DNA end. The CDR3 sequence is 18 residues long. The germline gives CDR1 SEHNR, CDR2 FQNEAQ (reference sequence). The CDR3 DNA reads as TGTGCCAGCAGCTTAGATACAGGGGGCGCAAGACGAGCCTGCGAGCAGTACTTC. It specifies CASSLDTGGARRACEQYF.

The chain is built from TRBV28 and TRBJ1-4, with D unresolved. The CDR3 loop spans 13 amino acids. V lost 8 bases and J lost 0, with 7 bases in between. Germline V gene data show CDR1 as MDHEN and CDR2 as SYDVKM. Written as DNA, the CDR3 is TGTGCCAGCGGCAGGACAACTAATGAAAAACTGTTTTTT. Amino acids: CASGRTTNEKLFF.

Only a few counts were recorded for this clonotype. This chain links TRBV28 with TRBJ2-7; 9 bases agree with TRBD1. Germline lookup yields CDR1 MDHEN and CDR2 SYDVKM. This CDR3 is built from 15 residues. Trimming removed 5 bases from V and 5 bases from J; junction bases left unmatched: 10. The DNA of the CDR3 is TGTGCCAGCAGTCGCCCGGACAGGGGAGGAAACGAGCAGTACTTC. Its protein is CASSRPDRGGNEQYF.

The V gene is TRBV2, the J gene TRBJ2-3; D is unclear. Trimming took off 2 bases at V and 1 base at J, with 10 bases between the two ends. The length of the CDR3 is 15 residues. Germline CDR1 and CDR2: SNHLY and FYNNEI. The CDR3 loop reads CASSEQAQGTDTQYF. CDR3 DNA: TGTGCCAGCAGTGAACAGGCCCAGGGCACAGATACGCAGTATTTT.

Only a few counts were recorded for this clonotype. The genes are TRBV5-1 and TRBJ1-2; D is unclear. Germline V CDR1 and CDR2: SGHRS, YFSETQ. Between the trimmed V and J ends, which lost 2 bases and 1 base, there was a span of 6 bases. CDR3 size: 13 residues. The CDR3, as DNA: TGCGCCAGCAGCTTTCGGGATAACTATGGCTACACCTTC. Amino acids: CASSFRDNYGYTF. Filled out from reference TRBV5-1 and TRBJ1-2, the complete variable domain reads KAGVTQTPRYLIKTRGQQVTLSCSPISGHRSVSWYQQTPGQGLQFLFEYFSETQRNKGNFPGRFSGRQFSNSRSEMNVSTLELGDSALYLCASSFRDNYGYTFGSGTRLTVV.

This clonotype was seen only a few times. The chain has TRBV6-2 or TRBV6-3 and TRBJ2-7; 7 bases match TRBD1. Germline CDR1 reads MNHEY; CDR2 reads SVGEGT. The CDR3 spans 15 residues. V lost 5 bases to trimming and J lost 2 bases; unmatched junction nucleotides: 9. The CDR3 sequence: CASSPTGTAAYEQYF. CDR3 nucleotide sequence: TGTGCCAGCAGTCCTACCGGGACAGCCGCCTACGAGCAGTACTTC.